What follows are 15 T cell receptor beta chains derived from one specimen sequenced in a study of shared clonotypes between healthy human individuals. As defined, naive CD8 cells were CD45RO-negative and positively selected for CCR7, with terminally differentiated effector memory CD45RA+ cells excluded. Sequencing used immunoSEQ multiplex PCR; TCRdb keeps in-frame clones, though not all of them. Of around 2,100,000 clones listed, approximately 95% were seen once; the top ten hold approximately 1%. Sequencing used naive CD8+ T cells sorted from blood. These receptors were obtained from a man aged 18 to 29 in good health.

The CDR3: CASSRRLAGGPGDEQFF. CDR3 bases: TGCGCCAGCAGCCGCCGACTAGCGGGAGGGCCGGGCGATGAGCAGTTCTTC. The chain uses TRBV4-1 and TRBJ2-1, with 14 nucleotides matching TRBD2. This CDR3 is built from 17 residues. After removal of 4 bases from V and 8 bases from J, the junction contained 10 bases not matched to a gene. The germline gives CDR1 MGHRA, CDR2 YSYEKL.

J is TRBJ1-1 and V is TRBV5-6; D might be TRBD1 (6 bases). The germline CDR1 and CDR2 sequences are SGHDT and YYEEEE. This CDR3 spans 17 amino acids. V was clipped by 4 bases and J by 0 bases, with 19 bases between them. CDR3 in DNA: TGTGCCAGCAGCCCCAGTCAGGGGATTCGGTTGAACACTGAAGCTTTCTTT. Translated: CASSPSQGIRLNTEAFF.

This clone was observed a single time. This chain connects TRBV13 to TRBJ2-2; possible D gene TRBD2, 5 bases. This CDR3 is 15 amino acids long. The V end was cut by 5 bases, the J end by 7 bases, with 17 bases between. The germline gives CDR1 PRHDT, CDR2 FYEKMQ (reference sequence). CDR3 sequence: CASSPRPGDLGELFF. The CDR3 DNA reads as TGTGCCAGCAGCCCACGTCCCGGGGATCTCGGGGAGCTGTTTTTT.

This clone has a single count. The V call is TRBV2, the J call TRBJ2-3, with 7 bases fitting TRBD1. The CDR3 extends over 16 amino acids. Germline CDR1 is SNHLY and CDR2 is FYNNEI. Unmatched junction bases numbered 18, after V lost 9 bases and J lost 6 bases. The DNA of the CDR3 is TGTGCCAGTCCTGACAATCGATACAGGGGATCTGATACGCAGTATTTT. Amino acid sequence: CASPDNRYRGSDTQYF.

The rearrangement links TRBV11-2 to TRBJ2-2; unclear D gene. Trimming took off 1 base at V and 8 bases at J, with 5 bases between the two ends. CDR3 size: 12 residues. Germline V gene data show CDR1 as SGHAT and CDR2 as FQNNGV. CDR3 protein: CASSLGEGELFF. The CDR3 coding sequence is TGTGCCAGCAGCTTAGGGGAAGGGGAGCTGTTTTTT.

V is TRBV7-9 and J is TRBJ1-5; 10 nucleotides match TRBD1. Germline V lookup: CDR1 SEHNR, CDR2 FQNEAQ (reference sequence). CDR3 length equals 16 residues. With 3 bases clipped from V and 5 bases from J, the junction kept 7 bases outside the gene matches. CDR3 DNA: TGTGCCAGCAGCTTGTGGCCGGGACAGGGGTATCAGCCCCAGCATTTT. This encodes CASSLWPGQGYQPQHF.

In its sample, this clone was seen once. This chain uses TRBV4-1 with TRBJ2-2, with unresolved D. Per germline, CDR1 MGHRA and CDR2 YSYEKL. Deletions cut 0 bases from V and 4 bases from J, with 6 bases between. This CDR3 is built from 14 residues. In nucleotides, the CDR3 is TGCGCCAGCAGCCAAGATGCACGCACCGGGGAGCTGTTTTTT. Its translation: CASSQDARTGELFF.

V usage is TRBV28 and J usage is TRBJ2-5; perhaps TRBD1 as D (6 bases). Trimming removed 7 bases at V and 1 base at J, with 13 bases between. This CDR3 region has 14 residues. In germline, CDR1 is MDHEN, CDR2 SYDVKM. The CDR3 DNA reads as TGTGCCAGCAAGATAGGACAGATCCAAGAGACCCAGTACTTC. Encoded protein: CASKIGQIQETQYF.

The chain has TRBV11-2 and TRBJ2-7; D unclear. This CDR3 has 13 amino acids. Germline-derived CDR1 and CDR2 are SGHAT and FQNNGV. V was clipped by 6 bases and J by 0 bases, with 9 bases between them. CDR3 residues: CASSYTISYEQYF. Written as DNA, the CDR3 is TGTGCCAGCAGTTATACCATCTCCTACGAGCAGTACTTC.

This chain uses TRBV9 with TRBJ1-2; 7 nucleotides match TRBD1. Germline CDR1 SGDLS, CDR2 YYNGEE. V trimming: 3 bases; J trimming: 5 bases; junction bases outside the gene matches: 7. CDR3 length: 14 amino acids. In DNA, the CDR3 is TGTGCCAGCAGCGCCGGAGGGACAGCGTATGGCTACACCTTC. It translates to CASSAGGTAYGYTF.

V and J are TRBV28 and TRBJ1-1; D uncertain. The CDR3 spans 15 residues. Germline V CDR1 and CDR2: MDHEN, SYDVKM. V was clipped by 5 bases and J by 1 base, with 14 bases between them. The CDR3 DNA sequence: TGTGCCAGCAGTGGTCTTAGGGAGGCGAACACTGAAGCTTTCTTT. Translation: CASSGLREANTEAFF.

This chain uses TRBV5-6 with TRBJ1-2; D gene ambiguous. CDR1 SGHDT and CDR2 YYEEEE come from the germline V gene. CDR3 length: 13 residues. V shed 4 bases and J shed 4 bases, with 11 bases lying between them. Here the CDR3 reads CASSRSPTYGYTF. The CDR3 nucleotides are TGTGCCAGCAGCCGCAGCCCCACCTATGGCTACACCTTC.

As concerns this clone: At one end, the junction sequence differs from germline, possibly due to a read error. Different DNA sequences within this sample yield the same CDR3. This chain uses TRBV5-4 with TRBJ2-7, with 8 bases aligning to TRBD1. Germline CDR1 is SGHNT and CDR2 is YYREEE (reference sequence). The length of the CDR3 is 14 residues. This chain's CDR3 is CASSWGQDGGEQYF. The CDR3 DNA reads TGTGCTAGCAGCTGGGGACAGGACGGCGGGGAGCAGTACTTC.

The CDR3 coding sequence is TGTGCCTGGGGCAGATTGGCGGGCACTGAAGCTTTCTTT. This sequence encodes CAWGRLAGTEAFF. The chain joins TRBV30 to TRBJ1-1, with no clear D. Germline lookup yields CDR1 GTSNPN and CDR2 SVGIG (reference sequence). The CDR3 totals 13 residues. The germline V and J ends were trimmed by 5 bases and 4 bases, with 14 bases remaining between them. Variable domain in full (rest from reference TRBV30 and TRBJ1-1): SQTIHQWPATLVQPVGSPLSLECTVEGTSNPNLYWYRQAAGRGLQLLFYSVGIGQISSEVPQNLSASRPQDRQFILSSKKLLLSDSGFYLCAWGRLAGTEAFFGQGTRLTVV.

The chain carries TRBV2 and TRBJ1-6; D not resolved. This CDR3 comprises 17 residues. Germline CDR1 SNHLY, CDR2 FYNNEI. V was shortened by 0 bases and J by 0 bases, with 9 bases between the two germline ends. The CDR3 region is CASSEARRSSYNSPLHF. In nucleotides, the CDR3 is TGTGCCAGCAGTGAAGCCAGGCGAAGCTCCTATAATTCACCCCTCCACTTT.